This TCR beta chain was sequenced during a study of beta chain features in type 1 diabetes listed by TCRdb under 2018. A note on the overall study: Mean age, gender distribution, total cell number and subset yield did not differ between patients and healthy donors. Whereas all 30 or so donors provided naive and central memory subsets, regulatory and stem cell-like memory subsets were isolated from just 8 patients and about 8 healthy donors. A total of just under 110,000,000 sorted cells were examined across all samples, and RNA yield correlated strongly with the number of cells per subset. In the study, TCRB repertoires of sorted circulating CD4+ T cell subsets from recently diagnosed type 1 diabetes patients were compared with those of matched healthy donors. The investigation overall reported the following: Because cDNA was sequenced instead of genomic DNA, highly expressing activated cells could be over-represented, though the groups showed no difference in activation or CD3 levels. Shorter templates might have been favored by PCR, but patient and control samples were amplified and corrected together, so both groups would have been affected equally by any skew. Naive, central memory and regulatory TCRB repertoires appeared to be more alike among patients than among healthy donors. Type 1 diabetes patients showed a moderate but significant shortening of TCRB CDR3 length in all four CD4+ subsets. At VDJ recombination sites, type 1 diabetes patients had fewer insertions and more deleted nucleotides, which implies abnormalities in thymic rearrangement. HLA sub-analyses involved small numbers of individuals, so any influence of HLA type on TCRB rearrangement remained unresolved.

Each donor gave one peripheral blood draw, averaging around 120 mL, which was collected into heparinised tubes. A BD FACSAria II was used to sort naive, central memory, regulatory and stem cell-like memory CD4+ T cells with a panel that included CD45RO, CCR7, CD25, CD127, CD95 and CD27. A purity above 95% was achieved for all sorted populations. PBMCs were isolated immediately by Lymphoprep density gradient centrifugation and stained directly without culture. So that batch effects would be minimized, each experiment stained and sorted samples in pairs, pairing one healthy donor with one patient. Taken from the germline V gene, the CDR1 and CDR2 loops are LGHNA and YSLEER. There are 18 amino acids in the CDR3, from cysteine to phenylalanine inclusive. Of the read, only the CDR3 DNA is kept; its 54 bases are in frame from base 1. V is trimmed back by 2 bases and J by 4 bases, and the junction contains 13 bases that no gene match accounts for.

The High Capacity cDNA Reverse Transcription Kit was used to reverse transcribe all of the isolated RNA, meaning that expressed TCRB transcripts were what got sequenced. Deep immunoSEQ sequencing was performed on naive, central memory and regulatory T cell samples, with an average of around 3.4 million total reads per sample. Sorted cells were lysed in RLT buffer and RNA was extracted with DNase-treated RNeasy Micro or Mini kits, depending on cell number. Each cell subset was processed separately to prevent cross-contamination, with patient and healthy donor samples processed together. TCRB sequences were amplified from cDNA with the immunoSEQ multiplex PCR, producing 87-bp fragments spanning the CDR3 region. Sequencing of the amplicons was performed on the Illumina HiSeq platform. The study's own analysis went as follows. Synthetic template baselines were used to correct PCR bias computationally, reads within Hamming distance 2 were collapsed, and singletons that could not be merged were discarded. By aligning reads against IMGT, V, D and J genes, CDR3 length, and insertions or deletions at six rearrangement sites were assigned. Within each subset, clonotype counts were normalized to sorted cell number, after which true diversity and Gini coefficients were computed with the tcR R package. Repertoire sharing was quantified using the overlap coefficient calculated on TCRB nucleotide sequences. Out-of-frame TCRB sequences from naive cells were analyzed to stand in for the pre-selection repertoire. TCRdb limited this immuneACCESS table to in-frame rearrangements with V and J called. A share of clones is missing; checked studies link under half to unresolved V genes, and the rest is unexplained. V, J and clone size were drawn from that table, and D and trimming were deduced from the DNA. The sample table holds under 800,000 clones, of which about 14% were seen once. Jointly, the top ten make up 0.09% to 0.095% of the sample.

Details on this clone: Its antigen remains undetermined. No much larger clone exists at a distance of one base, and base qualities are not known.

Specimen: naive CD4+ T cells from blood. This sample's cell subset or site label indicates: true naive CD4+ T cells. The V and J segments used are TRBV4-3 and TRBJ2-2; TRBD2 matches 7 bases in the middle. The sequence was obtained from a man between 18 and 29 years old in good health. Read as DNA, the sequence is TGCGCCAGCAGCCAACTGGGGACTACAGCCCCCGGCACCGGGGAGCTGTTTTTT. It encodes CASSQLGTTAPGTGELFF.